A single sample gave rise to the 9 T cell receptor beta chains below, sequenced in a study of T cells in Graves' hyperthyroidism and ophthalmopathy. From RNA transcripts, TCR beta CDR3 regions were amplified. Carried out on the TCR CDR3, a first-round RT-PCR used the HTBI primer set. TCRdb recomputed calls from the multiplex PCR reads with MiXCR, one row per CDR3 protein. This table holds approximately 500,000 distinct CDR3 sequences, more than 45% found once. The sequencing sample was made of peripheral blood or thyroid tissue (not recorded which). The receptors were gathered from a woman between 18 and 29 years old with Graves' hyperthyroidism.

This clonotype was detected ten times or more. The chain is built from TRBV4-1 and TRBJ1-6; 7 nucleotides agree with TRBD1. The CDR3 contains 15 residues. Germline trimming cut 4 bases from V and 9 bases from J; bases unmatched to any gene: 9. CDR1 and CDR2 (germline): MGHRA, YSYEKL. The CDR3 sequence: CASSPTTGRGSPLHF. CDR3 DNA sequence: TGCGCCAGCAGCCCGACGACAGGGCGCGGTTCACCCCTCCACTTT.

This clonotype came up many times. The chain combines TRBV19 with TRBJ2-7; D is uncertain. Germline CDR1 reads LNHDA; CDR2 reads SQIVND (reference sequence). The CDR3 covers 11 residues. Trimming removed 3 bases at V and 3 bases at J, with 3 bases between. CDR3 protein: CASSINYEQYF. The CDR3, as DNA: TGTGCCAGTAGTATCAACTACGAGCAGTACTTC.

V usage is TRBV10-1 and J usage is TRBJ2-7; 9 nucleotides match TRBD2. The J call may be wrong; the DNA end is better matched by TRBJ2-1. Germline assignment: CDR1 WNHNN and CDR2 SYGVQD (reference sequence). The CDR3 spans 16 residues. DNA of the CDR3: TGCGCCAGCAGTGGACTAGCGGTAAGCTCCTACAATGAGCAGTTCTTC. Its protein is CASSGLAVSSYNEQFF.

On this clonotype itself: This may be a read error: a much more frequent sequence differs by one nucleotide. The genes are TRBV10-3 and TRBJ2-7; D possibly corresponds to TRBD1 (7 bases). The germline V and J ends were trimmed by 8 bases and 5 bases, with 16 bases remaining between them. The CDR3 is made up of 13 amino acids. Germline CDR1 ENHRY, CDR2 SYGVKD. The CDR3 here is CAIETGTLHEQYF. The DNA of the CDR3 is TGTGCCATCGAGACAGGGACTCTCCACGAGCAGTACTTC.

The chain uses TRBV19 and TRBJ1-5; D gene unclear. The germline V and J ends were trimmed by 5 bases and 3 bases, with 20 bases remaining between them. CDR3 size: 17 residues. The germline gives CDR1 LNHDA, CDR2 SQIVND (reference sequence). The CDR3 loop reads CASSSAHRRSPNQPQHF. CDR3 DNA: TGTGCCAGTAGTTCGGCCCACCGACGGAGCCCCAATCAGCCCCAGCATTTT.

The chain carries TRBV7-8 and TRBJ2-7, with TRBD2 matching 9 bases. V lost 5 bases and J lost 7; bases outside the gene matches: 15. This CDR3 is 16 amino acids long. The germline V gene encodes CDR1 SGHVS and CDR2 FQNEAQ. CDR3 sequence reads: CASSPSTGLASSEQYF. The CDR3 DNA reads as TGTGCCAGCAGCCCGAGTACGGGACTAGCTTCTAGTGAGCAGTACTTC.

The chain couples TRBV20-1 to TRBJ1-5; D not resolved. The V gene's germline CDR1 is DFQATT and CDR2 SNEGSKA (reference sequence). The CDR3 sequence is 15 residues long. The V end was cut by 3 bases, the J end by 3 bases, with 15 bases between. CDR3 protein: CSASTAGANNQPQHF. CDR3 sequence (DNA): TGCAGTGCTAGTACAGCGGGCGCGAACAATCAGCCCCAGCATTTT.

In this sample, this clonotype turned up many times. The chain carries TRBV20-1 and TRBJ1-5, with D unresolved. V was cut by 0 bases and J by 7 bases, with 19 bases left in between. The CDR3 is 16 amino acids. Germline V gives CDR1 DFQATT, CDR2 SNEGSKA (reference sequence). The DNA of the CDR3 is TGCAGTGCTAGAGATGGTACGCGAGGGTTTACACAGCCCCAGCATTTT. Translating gives CSARDGTRGFTQPQHF.

In regard to this clonotype: A much bigger clone sits one base away, suggesting this may be a read error. The final CDR3 position lacks the conserved phenylalanine or tryptophan, pointing to a likely read error. The rearrangement uses TRBV10-3 and TRBJ1-2; the match to TRBD1 covers 9 bases. The V segment lost 4 bases and the J segment 2 bases; nucleotides outside the gene matches: 5. Germline loops: CDR1 ENHRY, CDR2 SYGVKD. This CDR3 has 15 amino acids. The CDR3 region has the DNA TGTGCCATCAGTGTACGGACAGGGGAAAACTATGGCTACACCTCC. Protein: CAISVRTGENYGYTS.